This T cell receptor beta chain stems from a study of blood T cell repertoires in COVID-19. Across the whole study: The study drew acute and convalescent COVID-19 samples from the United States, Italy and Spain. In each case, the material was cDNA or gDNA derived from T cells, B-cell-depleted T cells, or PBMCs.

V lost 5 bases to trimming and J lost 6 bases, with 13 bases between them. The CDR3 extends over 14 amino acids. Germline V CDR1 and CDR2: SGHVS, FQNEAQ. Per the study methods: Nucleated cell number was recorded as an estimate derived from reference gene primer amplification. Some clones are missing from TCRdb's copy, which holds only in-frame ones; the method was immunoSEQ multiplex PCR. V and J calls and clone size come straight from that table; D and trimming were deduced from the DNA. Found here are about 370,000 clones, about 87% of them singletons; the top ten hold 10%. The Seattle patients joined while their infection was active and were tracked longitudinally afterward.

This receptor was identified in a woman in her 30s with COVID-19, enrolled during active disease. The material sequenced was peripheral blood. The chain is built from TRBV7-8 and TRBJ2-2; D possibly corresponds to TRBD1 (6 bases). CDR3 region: CASSETGDAGELFF. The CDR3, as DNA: TGTGCCAGCAGCGAGACAGGAGATGCCGGGGAGCTGTTTTTT. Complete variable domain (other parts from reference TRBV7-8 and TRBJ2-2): GAGVSQSPRYKVAKRGQDVALRCDPISGHVSLFWYQQALGQGPEFLTYFQNEAQLDKSGLPSDRFFAERPEGSVSTLKIQRTQQEDSAVYLCASSETGDAGELFFGEGSRLTVL.